This T cell receptor (beta chain) was profiled in a study of T cell responses to AZD1222 COVID-19 vaccine. Study background: Pooled in the analysis were second doses at about 4 or about 12 weeks.

In the case of this clone: Its cognate antigen is unknown.

The protocol was immunoSEQ multiplex PCR, while the TCRdb copy is restricted to in-frame clones and leaves out a portion. Of around 140,000 clones listed, roughly 92% were seen once; the top ten hold approximately 1.7%. Study observations and caveats: Repertoire collection took place solely once the T cell response had peaked.

The CDR3 has 13 amino acids. V was trimmed by 6 bases and J by 4 bases, leaving 12 bases between them. Germline CDR1 is LNHDA and CDR2 is SQIVND (reference sequence). The sequenced sample was peripheral blood, obtained on day 0 of AZD1222 vaccination. The source of this sequence is an adult in good health. The chain is built from TRBV19 and TRBJ1-2; D call uncertain. The CDR3 DNA is TGTGCCAGTAGGAGGGCAGCCGCCTATGGCTACACCTTC. It encodes CASRRAAAYGYTF.